The 23 T cell receptor beta chains given below trace back to one sample, sequenced in a study of blood T cell repertoires in COVID-19. The table came from immunoSEQ multiplex PCR; TCRdb's copy has only in-frame clones and leaves some out. The data contain under 250,000 clones, roughly 80% of them singletons. Sequencing used PBMCs or T cells enriched from blood (not recorded which). These receptor sequences come from a woman in her thirties or forties with acute COVID-19.

This clone is a singleton in its sample. The chain recombines TRBV30 with TRBJ1-1, with D maybe TRBD1 (6 bases). Trimming took 4 bases from V and 11 from J, leaving 23 bases between them. The V gene's germline CDR1 is GTSNPN and CDR2 SVGIG (reference sequence). The CDR3 is 14 residues long. The CDR3 DNA reads TGTGCCTGGATAGGTACAGGGAGGGGCCGGTCGGCTTTCTTT. This codes for CAWIGTGRGRSAFF.

The chain has TRBV7-2 and TRBJ2-1; TRBD2 agrees at 9 bases. CDR1 SGHTA and CDR2 FQGNSA come from the germline V gene. The CDR3 sequence is 17 residues long. Unmatched junction bases numbered 14, after V lost 5 bases and J lost 6 bases. The CDR3 DNA follows: TGTGCCAGCAGCCCCAGCTCCGCGGGGGGGAGTAGCAATGAGCAGTTCTTC. Translating gives CASSPSSAGGSSNEQFF.

This chain links TRBV12-3 or TRBV12-4 with TRBJ1-1; a weak D match, TRBD1 (6 bases). CDR3 size: 12 residues. Trimming took off 8 bases at V and 5 bases at J, with 12 bases between the two ends. The CDR3 protein is CASGGAETEAFF. CDR3 coding DNA: TGTGCCAGCGGGGGGGCGGAGACTGAAGCTTTCTTT.

CDR3 nucleotide sequence: TGTGCCAGCGACAGGCCGGGGACAGGAGTACACGAGCAGTACTTC. The encoded protein is CASDRPGTGVHEQYF. The gene calls are TRBV9 and TRBJ2-7; TRBD1 matches 8 bases. The CDR3 contains 15 residues. J was trimmed by 5 bases and V by 7 bases; bases with no gene match: 14. In germline, CDR1 is SGDLS, CDR2 YYNGEE.

V gene TRBV9 combines with J gene TRBJ2-1, with 9 bases aligning to TRBD2. Germline V gene data show CDR1 as SGDLS and CDR2 as YYNGEE. The J segment lost 5 bases and the V segment lost 0 bases, leaving 3 bases of the junction unmatched. This CDR3 comprises 15 residues. The CDR3 loop is CASSVGSGRNNEQFF. The CDR3 region has the DNA TGTGCCAGCAGCGTAGGGAGCGGGAGGAACAATGAGCAGTTCTTC.

V is TRBV6-2 or TRBV6-3 and J is TRBJ1-1; possibly TRBD1 for D (6 bases). This CDR3 is 14 amino acids long. The V gene lost 5 bases and the J gene lost 4 bases, with 14 bases spanning the gap. CDR1 is MNHEY, CDR2 SVGEGT, per germline. DNA for the CDR3: TGTGCCAGCAGTATACAGGGATCATCCACTGAAGCTTTCTTT. The encoded protein is CASSIQGSSTEAFF.

The genes are TRBV15 and TRBJ1-4; D may be TRBD1 (5 bases). Germline CDR1 is LNHNV and CDR2 is YYDKDF (reference sequence). Trimming stripped 8 bases from V and 0 bases from J, with 16 bases between. The CDR3 has 16 amino acids. CDR3 residues: CATANARVATNEKLFF. The CDR3, as DNA: TGTGCCACCGCCAACGCCAGGGTTGCAACTAATGAAAAACTGTTTTTT.

This clone was counted at least ten times. The chain is built from TRBV4-1 and TRBJ1-1, with 7 bases lining up with TRBD1. The CDR3 runs to 15 residues. Per the germline V gene, CDR1 is MGHRA and CDR2 is YSYEKL. After removal of 3 bases from V and 3 bases from J, the junction contained 7 bases not matched to a gene. This CDR3 is CASSHRGGFYTEAFF. The DNA for the CDR3 is TGCGCCAGCAGCCACCGAGGGGGCTTCTACACTGAAGCTTTCTTT.

This rearrangement joins TRBV27 to TRBJ1-1, with a possible D match to TRBD1 (6 bases). This CDR3 comprises 14 residues. V was clipped by 3 bases and J by 5 bases, with 13 bases between them. Germline CDR1 MNHEY, CDR2 SMNVEV (reference sequence). CDR3 sequence reads: CASSFQGPRTEAFF. The DNA of the CDR3 is TGTGCCAGCAGTTTTCAGGGGCCACGAACTGAAGCTTTCTTT.

In this sample, this clone turned up a few times. This chain joins TRBV5-5 and TRBJ1-1, with D possibly TRBD1 on 5 matching bases. Germline values: CDR1 SGHKS, CDR2 YYEKEE (reference sequence). The CDR3 has 15 amino acids. The ends were cut back, 2 bases at V and 1 base at J, with 12 bases in the middle. The chain's CDR3 is CASSFLGQGNTEAFF. DNA of the CDR3: TGTGCCAGCAGCTTCCTTGGGCAGGGGAACACTGAAGCTTTCTTT.

This chain joins TRBV7-9 and TRBJ2-1; the match to TRBD2 covers 15 bases. J was trimmed by 0 bases and V by 7 bases; bases with no gene match: 13. There are 20 residues in the CDR3. Germline CDR1 and CDR2: SEHNR and FQNEAQ (reference sequence). The CDR3 DNA is TGTGCCAGCACCCTCGGGGCGGGACTAGCGGGAGGTCTCTCCTACAATGAGCAGTTCTTC. Encoded protein: CASTLGAGLAGGLSYNEQFF.

This clone was counted a single time. The chain combines TRBV5-1 with TRBJ2-5; a possible D gene is TRBD1 (7 bases). The germline V and J ends were trimmed by 0 bases and 4 bases, with 16 bases remaining between them. Germline assignment: CDR1 SGHRS and CDR2 YFSETQ. The CDR3 covers 16 residues. For the CDR3, the DNA is TGCGCCAGCAGCTTGGGTTCAGGGGGGAGAGGAGAGACCCAGTACTTC. This sequence encodes CASSLGSGGRGETQYF. Using reference TRBV5-1 and TRBJ2-5 for the parts outside the CDR3, the full variable domain is KAGVTQTPRYLIKTRGQQVTLSCSPISGHRSVSWYQQTPGQGLQFLFEYFSETQRNKGNFPGRFSGRQFSNSRSEMNVSTLELGDSALYLCASSLGSGGRGETQYFGPGTRLLVL.

V gene TRBV6-5 combines with J gene TRBJ2-1; the match to TRBD2 covers 7 bases. The CDR3 runs 15 residues. Per germline, CDR1 MNHEY and CDR2 SVGAGI. V shed 6 bases, J shed 8 bases, and the junction held 13 bases outside the gene matches. CDR3 bases: TGTGCCAGCAGATCCCCCGCGGGAGATTCGGATGAGCAGTTCTTC. Amino acids: CASRSPAGDSDEQFF.

This clone was observed at least ten times. This chain links TRBV7-9 with TRBJ1-2; TRBD1 agrees at 9 bases. CDR1 is SEHNR, CDR2 FQNEAQ, per germline (reference sequence). V dropped 1 base and J dropped 8; count of bases not matched to a gene: 17. There are 18 residues in the CDR3. The CDR3 DNA reads TGTGCCAGCAGCTTAGGATCGGATCTACAGGGGGCATCTGGGGGCTACACCTTC. It specifies CASSLGSDLQGASGGYTF. Supplemented by reference TRBV7-9 and TRBJ1-2, the full variable domain reads DTGVSQNPRHKITKRGQNVTFRCDPISEHNRLYWYRQTLGQGPEFLTYFQNEAQLEKSRLLSDRFSAERPKGSFSTLEIQRTEQGDSAMYLCASSLGSDLQGASGGYTFGSGTRLTVV.

The chain joins TRBV5-1 to TRBJ2-2; 10 nucleotides agree with TRBD2. The CDR3 runs 17 residues. Per the germline V gene, CDR1 is SGHRS and CDR2 is YFSETQ. V trimming: 1 base; J trimming: 5 bases; junction bases outside the gene matches: 8. The CDR3 here is CASSLRLAGDRTGELFF. Here the CDR3 DNA reads TGCGCCAGCAGCTTGCGCCTAGCGGGAGATCGAACCGGGGAGCTGTTTTTT.

The V and J genes are TRBV6-6 and TRBJ1-1; D is unresolved. Trimming stripped 6 bases from V and 4 bases from J, with 12 bases between. The length of the CDR3 is 13 residues. The germline V gene has CDR1 MNHNY and CDR2 SVGAGI (reference sequence). As DNA, the CDR3 is TGTGCCAGCAGACTGGGTGCGGGCACTGAAGCTTTCTTT. Residues: CASRLGAGTEAFF.

This clone has just one count. The rearrangement uses TRBV24-1 and TRBJ2-1, with TRBD1 as a possible D gene (6 bases). CDR3 size: 15 residues. Looked up from germline, CDR1 is KGHDR and CDR2 is SFDVKD. V lost 7 bases to trimming and J lost 0 bases, with 12 bases between them. The CDR3 nucleotides read TGTGCCACCAGCACTACAGGGAGCTCCTACAATGAGCAGTTCTTC. As protein: CATSTTGSSYNEQFF.

This chain uses TRBV7-8 with TRBJ2-1, with D possibly matching TRBD1 (5 bases). Germline CDR1 reads SGHVS; CDR2 reads FQNEAQ. With 5 bases removed from V and 4 bases from J, the gap between germline ends came to 9 bases. The CDR3 totals 13 residues. The CDR3 bases are TGTGCCAGCAGCATACCAGGGTACAATGAGCAGTTCTTC. Its protein is CASSIPGYNEQFF.

The chain joins TRBV5-4 to TRBJ2-7; 10 nucleotides align to TRBD2. Trimming took 2 bases from V and 7 from J; bases not matched to a gene: 6. The germline V gene has CDR1 SGHNT and CDR2 YYREEE (reference sequence). CDR3 length: 14 amino acids. The CDR3 DNA follows: TGTGCCAGCAGCTTCGGGACTAGCGTGGGGGAGCAGTACTTC. This translates into CASSFGTSVGEQYF.

The rearrangement links TRBV5-6 to TRBJ1-6; the D is unclear. Deletions cut 0 bases from V and 4 bases from J, with 11 bases between. CDR3 size: 16 residues. The germline V gene has CDR1 SGHDT and CDR2 YYEEEE. The CDR3 coding sequence is TGTGCCAGCAGCTTGGGAGGGAATCTTTATAATTCACCCCTCCACTTT. Amino acids: CASSLGGNLYNSPLHF.

The chain couples TRBV28 to TRBJ2-7, with TRBD1 identical over 7 bases. Germline CDR1 MDHEN, CDR2 SYDVKM. CDR3 length equals 12 residues. With V trimmed by 10 bases and J by 0 bases, 3 bases remained unmatched. This chain's CDR3 is CATRQGSYEQYF. In nucleotides, the CDR3 is TGTGCCACTAGACAGGGCTCCTACGAGCAGTACTTC.

This clone has only one observation. Other DNA sequences from this sample encode an identical CDR3 as well. V gene TRBV3-1 (or the pseudogene TRBV3-2) combines with J gene TRBJ2-1, with D perhaps TRBD1 (6 bases). V lost 4 bases and J 0 bases, leaving 10 bases between the germline ends. Looked up from germline, CDR1 is LGHDT and CDR2 is YNNKEL (reference sequence). CDR3 length: 15 residues. The CDR3 loop reads CASSPTGSSYNEQFF. Here the CDR3 DNA reads TGTGCCAGCAGCCCAACAGGGAGCTCCTACAATGAGCAGTTCTTC.

The chain recombines TRBV11-2 with TRBJ2-1; 9 bases fit TRBD1. Germline CDR1 SGHAT, CDR2 FQNNGV. CDR3 size: 16 residues. J gave up 9 bases and V 6 bases, and 15 bases lay outside the gene matches. In DNA form, the CDR3 reads TGTGCCAGCAGACCGGGATTAAGGGACAGGGTGGCTGAGCAGTTCTTC. Translation gives CASRPGLRDRVAEQFF.